Sequencing of this T cell receptor beta chain was carried out in a study of T cells in tuberculosis. This CDR3 spans 16 amino acids. Per the germline V gene, CDR1 is MNHEY and CDR2 is SMNVEV (reference sequence). Germline trimming cut 6 bases from V and 7 bases from J; bases unmatched to any gene: 15. Sequencing was performed with immunoSEQ multiplex PCR; in TCRdb, only in-frame clones are kept and a portion is missing. This sample has 80,000 to 100,000 clones; roughly 91% occur once, and the top ten carry under 2.5%. After thawing and overnight rest, PBMC were stained with GMM-loaded CD1B tetramer, viability dye and anti-CD3 for sorting. The CD1B tetramers carried C32 glucose monomycolate purified from Rhodococcus equi.

The source of this sequence is an adult woman with latent tuberculosis. Material: CD1b-GMM tetramer-negative cells sorted from PBMCs. V and J are TRBV27 and TRBJ2-1; 7 nucleotides line up with TRBD2. The CDR3 DNA follows: TGTGCCAGCAGATTCCTGGTGGGAGGGAGCGGGAATGAGCAGTTCTTC. Its protein is CASRFLVGGSGNEQFF.